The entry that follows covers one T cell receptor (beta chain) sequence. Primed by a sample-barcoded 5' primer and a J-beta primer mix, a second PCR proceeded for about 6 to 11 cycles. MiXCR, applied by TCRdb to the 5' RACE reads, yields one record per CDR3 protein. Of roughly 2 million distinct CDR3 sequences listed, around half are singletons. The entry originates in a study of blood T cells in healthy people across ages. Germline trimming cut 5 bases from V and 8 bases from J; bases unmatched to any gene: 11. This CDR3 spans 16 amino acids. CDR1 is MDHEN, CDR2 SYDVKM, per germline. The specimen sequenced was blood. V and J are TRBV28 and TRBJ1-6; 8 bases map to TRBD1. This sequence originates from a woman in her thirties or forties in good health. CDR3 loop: CASSARTGPSDSPLHF. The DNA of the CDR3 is TGTGCCAGCAGTGCTCGGACAGGGCCATCTGATTCACCCCTCCACTTT.